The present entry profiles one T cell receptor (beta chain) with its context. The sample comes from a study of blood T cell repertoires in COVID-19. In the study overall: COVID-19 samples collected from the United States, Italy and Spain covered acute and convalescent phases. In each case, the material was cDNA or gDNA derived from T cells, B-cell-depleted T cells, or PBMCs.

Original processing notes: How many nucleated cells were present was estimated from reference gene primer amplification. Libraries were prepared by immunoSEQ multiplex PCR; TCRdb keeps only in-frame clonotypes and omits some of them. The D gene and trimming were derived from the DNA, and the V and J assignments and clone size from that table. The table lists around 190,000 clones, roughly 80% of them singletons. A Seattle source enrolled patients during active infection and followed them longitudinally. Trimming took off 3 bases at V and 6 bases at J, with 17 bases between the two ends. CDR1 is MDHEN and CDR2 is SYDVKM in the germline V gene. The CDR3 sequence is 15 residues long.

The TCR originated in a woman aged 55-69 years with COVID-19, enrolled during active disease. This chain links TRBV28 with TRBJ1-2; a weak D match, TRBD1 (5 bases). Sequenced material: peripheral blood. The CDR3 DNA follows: TGTGCCAGCAGTTTGGGTACAGGATCGGGTAATGGCTACACCTTC. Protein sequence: CASSLGTGSGNGYTF.